Shown below are 6 T cell receptor beta chains from a single sample sequenced in a study of patients and donors after allogeneic stem cell transplantation. TCRdb re-called the RT-PCR reads with MiXCR, one entry per CDR3 protein. This table holds 95,000 to 120,000 distinct CDR3 sequences, roughly 35% found once. What was sequenced was blood, either unsorted or a sorted T cell fraction (not recorded which). The receptors originated from a human donor who was either an allogeneic HSCT recipient or a stem cell or donor lymphocyte infusion donor (not recorded which). It is not recorded whose cells these are; they may come from a transplant donor.

The chain employs TRBV16 and TRBJ1-2; possibly TRBD1 for D (5 bases). Germline loops: CDR1 KGHSY, CDR2 FQNENV. V shed 3 bases and J shed 8 bases, with 13 bases lying between them. The CDR3 is 13 residues long. CDR3 DNA: TGTGCCAGCAGCCACCAGGGAGAGGAGGGCTACACCTTC. Its translation is CASSHQGEEGYTF.

The V and J genes are TRBV20-1 and TRBJ2-2; 8 nucleotides match TRBD2. Germline V lookup: CDR1 DFQATT, CDR2 SNEGSKA (reference sequence). This CDR3 spans 18 amino acids. Trimming cost V 3 bases and J 1 base; bases outside gene matches: 13. In DNA, the CDR3 is TGCAGTGCTAGGGACCGGAGGACTAGCTCTGGGAACACCGGGGAGCTGTTTTTT. Its protein is CSARDRRTSSGNTGELFF.

Comments on this clonotype: Germline and junction disagree at one end, which may indicate a read error. CDR3 sequence: CASSPHQLNTEVFF. CDR3 nucleotide sequence: TGTGCCAGCAGCCCCCACCAGCTGAACACTGAAGTTTTCTTT. V usage is TRBV7-9 and J usage is TRBJ1-1, with D uncertain. The CDR3 runs to 14 residues. Germline CDR1 reads SEHNR; CDR2 reads FQNEAQ (reference sequence).

The chain links TRBV12-3 or TRBV12-4 to TRBJ2-1; TRBD2 matches 8 bases. After removal of 5 bases from V and 9 bases from J, the junction contained 9 bases not matched to a gene. This CDR3 is built from 14 residues. DNA for the CDR3: TGTGCCAGCAGTAGTAGCGGGACTAGGGGTGAGCAGTTCTTC. Translating it yields CASSSSGTRGEQFF.

This chain connects TRBV7-2 to TRBJ2-1, with D perhaps matching TRBD2 (6 bases). CDR1 and CDR2 from the germline V gene are SGHTA and FQGNSA. The CDR3 sequence is 15 residues long. V dropped 5 bases and J dropped 2 bases, with 13 bases sitting between them. CDR3 protein: CASSSNAGTYNEQFF. The CDR3 coding sequence is TGTGCCAGCAGCAGTAACGCGGGGACCTACAATGAGCAGTTCTTC.

CDR3 DNA: TGTGCCAGCAGTTACGACTGGGATGCTTTCTTT. This encodes CASSYDWDAFF. The J gene is TRBJ1-1, the V gene TRBV28; D is unclear. There are 11 residues in the CDR3. V lost 4 bases and J lost 11, with 11 bases in between. The V gene's germline CDR1 is MDHEN and CDR2 SYDVKM.